The rows below give T cell receptor beta chains drawn from one sample of a study of T cells in narcolepsy. Repertoires were generated with immunoSEQ multiplex PCR, while TCRdb's copy carries only in-frame clones and drops some. The sample includes approximately 40,000 clones, 88% of them seen just once. Sequenced: CD45RA- memory CD4+ T cells from PBMCs. Source of these receptors: a human donor with narcolepsy. CDR3s include the opening cysteine and the closing phenylalanine or tryptophan. Fields, in order: clone size, J gene, D gene, V gene, CDR3 DNA, CDR3 protein. D genes are given only for firm matches. Clone size is stated in some rows and not others, as once, few, many or a class when expanded.

. | TRBJ2-7 | . | TRBV7-9 | TGTGCCAGCAGCCCACCGGGTCCCCCCTTTAAGGAGCAGTACTTC | CASSPPGPPFKEQYF
. | TRBJ1-4 | . | TRBV6-6 | TGTGCCAGCAGAGATTTTCAGAAACAAAAACTGTTTTTT | CASRDFQKQKLFF
. | TRBJ1-1 | . | TRBV2 | TGTGCCAGCAGTGCGGACGGCGCCCTTGAAGCTTTCTTT | CASSADGALEAFF
. | TRBJ1-1 | TRBD1 | TRBV5-1 | TGCGCCACCAAACAGGGGGCGGACACTGAAGCTTTCTTT | CATKQGADTEAFF
. | TRBJ1-5 | TRBD1 | TRBV7-2 | TGTGCCAGCAGCTTAGACAGGGGCCGCAATCAGCCCCAGCATTTT | CASSLDRGRNQPQHF
. | TRBJ2-1 | . | TRBV6-1 | TGTGCCAGCAGTGAACGCCCCACCGTGGGGGTGCCTGAGCAGTTCTTC | CASSERPTVGVPEQFF
. | TRBJ1-5 | . | TRBV27 | TGTGCCAGCAGTTTTCTCGGGGGGAACAATCAGCCCCAGCATTTT | CASSFLGGNNQPQHF
. | TRBJ1-4 | . | TRBV7-2 | TGTGCCAGCAGCTCATTCCCCGGATCCAGAAGTGAAAAACTGTTTTTT | CASSSFPGSRSEKLFF
. | TRBJ1-2 | . | TRBV21-1 | TGTGCCAGCACCGGGACAGACTATGGCTACACCTTC | CASTGTDYGYTF
. | TRBJ2-7 | TRBD2 | TRBV7-2 | TGTGCCAGCAGCCCTAGCGGGGGGTCCTACGAGCAGTACTTC | CASSPSGGSYEQYF
few | TRBJ2-7 | . | TRBV6-1 | TGTGCCAGCAGTGACCTGGAGCGGTGGGCCCCCTCTTTC | CASSDLERWAPSF
. | TRBJ2-7 | . | TRBV2 | TGTGCCAGCAGCGAGGGGGGAAATCTCGAGCAGTACTTC | CASSEGGNLEQYF
. | TRBJ2-3 | . | TRBV14 | TGTGCCAGCAGCCAGTGGGGTTCTAGCACAGATACGCAGTATTTT | CASSQWGSSTDTQYF
. | TRBJ1-2 | . | TRBV30 | TGTGCCTGGAGTGTATGGATTAACTATGGCTACACCTTC | CAWSVWINYGYTF
. | TRBJ1-3 | . | TRBV11-2 | TGTGCCAGCAGCTTAGAGAGAGACAGAGTCTCTGGAAACACCATATATTTT | CASSLERDRVSGNTIYF
. | TRBJ2-1 | . | TRBV13 | TGTGCCAGCAGCCCGGGCTACGAGCAGTTCTTC | CASSPGYEQFF
. | TRBJ2-3 | . | TRBV6-5 | TGTGCCAGCAGGCATAGCACAGATACGCAGTATTTT | CASRHSTDTQYF
. | TRBJ1-4 | . | TRBV18 | TGTGCCAGCTCACCCCCGGCAGGGGTTGATGAAAAACTGTTTTTT | CASSPPAGVDEKLFF
. | TRBJ2-7 | . | TRBV7-9 | TGTGCCAGCAGCTTAGGCCGGGTAGGGGGCGAGCAGTACTTC | CASSLGRVGGEQYF
. | TRBJ2-2 | . | TRBV5-4 | TGTGCCAGCACCCCCAAGGGGGGAGAGAACACCGGGGAGCTGTTTTTT | CASTPKGGENTGELFF
once | TRBJ2-5 | TRBD2 | TRBV5-1 | TGCGCCAGCAGCAGCCTAGCGGGAGAAGAGACCCAGTACTTC | CASSSLAGEETQYF
. | TRBJ2-7 | . | TRBV18 | TGTGCCAGTGCGGGGGGACAGTCCTACGAGCAGTACTTC | CASAGGQSYEQYF
. | TRBJ2-5 | . | TRBV15 | TGTGCCACCAGAACGGGGGAGTACCAAGAGACCCAGTACTTC | CATRTGEYQETQYF
. | TRBJ2-2 | . | TRBV30 | TGTGCCTGGAGTGTTGGACTCACCGGGGAGCTGTTTTTT | CAWSVGLTGELFF
. | TRBJ2-3 | . | TRBV15 | TGTGCCCCCGGCGTCGCGGGGAGAACGGATACGCAGTATTTT | CAPGVAGRTDTQYF
once | TRBJ1-1 | . | TRBV11-2 | TGTGCCAGCAGCTACACAGGCGGAAACACTGAAGCTTTCTTT | CASSYTGGNTEAFF
. | TRBJ2-1 | TRBD2 | TRBV15 | TGTGCCACCAGCAGCAGCGGGGGGGACAATGAGCAGTTCTTC | CATSSSGGDNEQFF
. | TRBJ1-2 | . | TRBV11-2 | TGTGCCAGCAGCGCGAAAGCTGGCTATGGCTACACCTTC | CASSAKAGYGYTF
. | TRBJ1-2 | TRBD1 | TRBV19 | TGTGCCAGTAGTATTGACAGGGGCTATGGCTACACCTTC | CASSIDRGYGYTF
. | TRBJ2-5 | . | TRBV5-1 | TGCGCCAGCAGCAGCGGTCGGCTAGGAATACAAGAGACCCAGTACTTC | CASSSGRLGIQETQYF
. | TRBJ2-1 | TRBD2 | TRBV7-3 | TGTGCCAGCAGCTCCCCCTCAAGGGGACTAGCGGAGAGCTCCTACAATGAGCAGTTCTTC | CASSSPSRGLAESSYNEQFF
. | TRBJ2-2 | . | TRBV4-2 | TGTGCCAGCAGCCATTCCGGGACGGCGAACACCGGGGAGCTGTTTTTT | CASSHSGTANTGELFF
. | TRBJ2-3 | TRBD2 | TRBV2 | TGTGCCAGCCGAAGACTAGCGGTCAACACAGATACGCAGTATTTT | CASRRLAVNTDTQYF
. | TRBJ2-7 | . | TRBV5-1 | TGCGCCAGCAGTTCTCGCGGCAATGGAGGAGAGCAGTACTTC | CASSSRGNGGEQYF
once | TRBJ1-1 | TRBD1 | TRBV10-2 | TGCGCCAGCACCAGGGGGGAAGGGACTGAAGCTTTCTTT | CASTRGEGTEAFF
once | TRBJ2-1 | TRBD2 | TRBV13 | TGTGCCAGCAGCTTCCCTAGCGGGGGGGTGTACAATGAGCAGTTCTTC | CASSFPSGGVYNEQFF
few | TRBJ1-2 | . | TRBV4-3 | TGCGCCAGCAGCCAAGACGGCAGGAGTTATGGCTACACCTTC | CASSQDGRSYGYTF
. | TRBJ2-2 | . | TRBV30 | TGTGCCTGGAGAGCTACAGCGGGCACCGGGGAGCTGTTTTTT | CAWRATAGTGELFF
. | TRBJ2-1 | . | TRBV27 | TGTGCCAGCAGTTTAACTGCGATTCGCGAGAATGAGCAGTTCTTC | CASSLTAIRENEQFF
. | TRBJ1-1 | . | TRBV18 | TGTGCCAGCTCACCAATCCCGGGAGCTTTCTTT | CASSPIPGAFF
. | TRBJ2-3 | . | TRBV7-3 | TGTGCCAGCAGCTCCCGGTTGGGGGGAGTGGATACGCAGTATTTT | CASSSRLGGVDTQYF
. | TRBJ2-7 | . | TRBV19 | TGTGCCAGTAGCCCGGGGAGCTACGAGCAGTACTTC | CASSPGSYEQYF
. | TRBJ2-7 | . | TRBV21-1 | TGTGCCAGCAGCAAAGGAGGGACGGATTCCTACGAGCAGTACTTC | CASSKGGTDSYEQYF
. | TRBJ1-3 | . | TRBV19 | TGTGCCAGTAGGGAGGTGGTACGGTCTGGAAACACCATATATTTT | CASREVVRSGNTIYF
. | TRBJ1-6 | TRBD1 | TRBV5-1 | TGCGCCAGCAGCCCTACAGGGGGATTAGATTCACCCCTCCACTTT | CASSPTGGLDSPLHF
. | TRBJ2-3 | . | TRBV7-9 | TGTGCCAGCAGCCGCCGCAGTACGGGGAGCACAGATACGCAGTATTTT | CASSRRSTGSTDTQYF
. | TRBJ1-2 | . | TRBV4-1 | TGCGCCAGCAGCCAAGCCGCAGGGTGGGCAGGCTACACCTTC | CASSQAAGWAGYTF
. | TRBJ2-1 | . | TRBV6-5 | TGTGCCAGCGCTACTTGGGGGGGCCGGGATGAGCAGTTCTTC | CASATWGGRDEQFF
. | TRBJ1-1 | TRBD1 | TRBV19 | TGTGCCAGTAGCCGGGGGACAGGGATGAGAAACACTGAAGCTTTCTTT | CASSRGTGMRNTEAFF
. | TRBJ2-5 | . | TRBV20-1 | TGCAGTGCTCGACAGCAAGAGACCCAGTACTTC | CSARQQETQYF